This passage covers 12 T cell receptor beta chains from one sample sequenced in a study of blood T cell repertoires in COVID-19. Only in-frame clones appear in the TCRdb table, and some are missing; sequencing was by immunoSEQ multiplex PCR. The table has around 20,000 clones, around 83% seen once. The sequenced material came from peripheral blood. These receptors originate from a human donor in a cohort sampled during active COVID-19.

The J gene is TRBJ1-2, the V gene TRBV5-1, with 8 bases that match TRBD1. V lost 0 bases to trimming and J lost 4 bases; unmatched junction nucleotides: 2. The CDR3 totals 14 residues. From germline, CDR1 is SGHRS and CDR2 YFSETQ. CDR3 nucleotides: TGCGCCAGCAGCTTGGAACAGGGGGGCTATGGCTACACCTTC. As protein: CASSLEQGGYGYTF.

The rearrangement links TRBV5-1 to TRBJ2-5; 7 bases align to TRBD2. Losses at the gene ends were 4 bases for V and 3 bases for J; bases not matched to a gene: 6. The germline CDR1 and CDR2 sequences are SGHRS and YFSETQ. The length of the CDR3 is 14 residues. The CDR3 sequence is CASSQKAGKETQYF. DNA of the CDR3: TGCGCCAGCAGCCAAAAAGCGGGAAAAGAGACCCAGTACTTC.

The rearrangement uses TRBV4-2 and TRBJ2-7; 11 bases agree with TRBD2. Germline V gene data show CDR1 as LGHNA and CDR2 as YNFKEQ. J lost 2 bases, V lost 0 bases, and 6 bases had no gene match. The CDR3 is made up of 17 amino acids. CDR3 loop: CASSQETGTSGTYEQYF. The CDR3 DNA reads as TGTGCCAGCAGCCAAGAGACCGGGACTAGCGGAACCTACGAGCAGTACTTC.

This rearrangement joins TRBV4-2 to TRBJ2-1, with D possibly TRBD2 on 7 matching bases. Trimming removed 0 bases at V and 8 bases at J, with 17 bases between. The CDR3 runs to 16 residues. In germline, CDR1 is LGHNA, CDR2 YNFKEQ. The CDR3 is CASSQEGAGRGDEQFF. The CDR3 bases are TGTGCCAGCAGCCAAGAGGGGGCAGGGAGGGGCGATGAGCAGTTCTTC.

The gene calls are TRBV28 and TRBJ1-4; possible D gene TRBD1, 5 bases. The CDR3 has 18 residues. Germline V gene sequence: CDR1 MDHEN, CDR2 SYDVKM. The ends were cut back, 5 bases at V and 0 bases at J, with 19 bases in the middle. CDR3 coding DNA: TGTGCCAGCAGTCCCCTCTCCGACAGTTACCCAACTAATGAAAAACTGTTTTTT. Translating gives CASSPLSDSYPTNEKLFF.

The gene calls are TRBV27 and TRBJ1-1; 9 bases are shared with TRBD1. The V gene's germline CDR1 is MNHEY and CDR2 SMNVEV (reference sequence). The CDR3 is made up of 14 amino acids. V lost 7 bases, J lost 6 bases, and 9 bases stayed unmatched. The CDR3 loop reads CASIPGTGPAEAFF. The CDR3 DNA sequence: TGTGCCAGCATCCCTGGGACAGGGCCGGCTGAAGCTTTCTTT.

The chain couples TRBV5-1 to TRBJ2-1; possibly TRBD2 for D (6 bases). The CDR3 is 15 amino acids. Trimming left V 0 bases short and J 7 bases short, with 14 bases between. CDR1 is SGHRS and CDR2 is YFSETQ in the germline V gene. CDR3 bases: TGCGCCAGCAGCTTGGCCACGGGAGTTGGGAATGAGCAGTTCTTC. It translates to CASSLATGVGNEQFF.

The gene calls are TRBV5-4 and TRBJ1-6; the D is unclear. In germline, CDR1 is SGHNT, CDR2 YYREEE (reference sequence). This CDR3 region has 16 residues. V shed 3 bases and J shed 2 bases, with 12 bases lying between them. CDR3 protein: CASSSDLRTYNSPLHF. CDR3 coding DNA: TGTGCCAGCAGCTCGGACTTGCGTACCTATAATTCACCCCTCCACTTT.

CDR3 DNA sequence: TGTGCCAGCAGCTTTGACAGGGACGAGACCCAGTACTTC. Translating gives CASSFDRDETQYF. V gene TRBV5-6 combines with J gene TRBJ2-5; 7 bases are shared with TRBD1. The ends lost 2 bases at V and 5 bases at J; junction bases unmatched: 3. The CDR3 has 13 amino acids. Per the germline V gene, CDR1 is SGHDT and CDR2 is YYEEEE. The full variable domain, with the rest looked up from reference TRBV5-6 and TRBJ2-5, is DAGVTQSPTHLIKTRGQQVTLRCSPKSGHDTVSWYQQALGQGPQFIFQYYEEEERQRGNFPDRFSGHQFPNYSSELNVNALLLGDSALYLCASSFDRDETQYFGPGTRLLVL.

The rearrangement uses TRBV5-4 and TRBJ2-5; no reliable D call. This CDR3 is built from 11 residues. V was clipped by 9 bases and J by 1 base, with 7 bases between them. Germline V gene sequence: CDR1 SGHNT, CDR2 YYREEE (reference sequence). CDR3 region: CATRVQETQYF. In DNA, the CDR3 is TGTGCCACTCGAGTCCAAGAGACCCAGTACTTC.

CDR3 in DNA: TGTGCCAGTACCACGTATCCGGAGGAGGCGGTGGAGGGCTACACCTTC. Protein: CASTTYPEEAVEGYTF. This sequence joins TRBV19 and TRBJ1-2; no definite D call. Per germline, CDR1 LNHDA and CDR2 SQIVND (reference sequence). The CDR3 length is 16 residues. Trimming cost V 7 bases and J 8 bases, with 26 bases left between them.

This clone has a handful of counts. The chain employs TRBV9 and TRBJ1-5, with TRBD1 matching 8 bases. V lost 5 bases to trimming and J lost 11 bases; unmatched junction nucleotides: 6. The CDR3 is 12 amino acids. Per the germline V gene, CDR1 is SGDLS and CDR2 is YYNGEE. The chain's CDR3 is CASRQGEEAQHF. CDR3 nucleotide sequence: TGTGCCAGCAGACAGGGGGAAGAGGCCCAGCATTTT.